Below, 16 T cell receptor beta chains from the same sample are listed, as sequenced in a study of blood T cell repertoires in COVID-19. Sequenced by immunoSEQ multiplex PCR; TCRdb stores in-frame clones only, minus some. The table includes roughly 140,000 clones, around 84% detected once. The specimen sequenced was peripheral blood. The receptors were gathered from a human donor in a cohort sampled during active COVID-19.

This clone was picked up one time. The V and J genes are TRBV11-2 and TRBJ2-5, with 9 bases fitting TRBD1. V dropped 1 base and J dropped 1; count of bases not matched to a gene: 4. Germline-derived CDR1 and CDR2 are SGHAT and FQNNGV. The CDR3 contains 16 residues. The CDR3 nucleotides are TGTGCCAGCAGCTTAGTAGGGACAGGGCTCCAAGAGACCCAGTACTTC. Residues: CASSLVGTGLQETQYF.

The J gene is TRBJ2-5, the V gene TRBV27, with D perhaps TRBD2 (6 bases). This CDR3 contains 14 residues. The germline V and J ends were trimmed by 3 bases and 9 bases, with 17 bases remaining between them. Germline V gene sequence: CDR1 MNHEY, CDR2 SMNVEV (reference sequence). Here the CDR3 DNA reads TGTGCCAGCAGTTTTGCGCGGGACCGCCTGGCCCAGTACTTC. This encodes CASSFARDRLAQYF.

The CDR3 region has the DNA TGTGCCAGCAGTCGGGACAGGGGAGATCAGCCCCAGCATTTT. Its protein is CASSRDRGDQPQHF. V is TRBV28 and J is TRBJ1-5, with 10 bases identical to TRBD1. J lost 5 bases, V lost 5 bases, and 3 bases had no gene match. CDR1 is MDHEN and CDR2 is SYDVKM in the germline V gene. The CDR3 is 14 residues long.

The rearrangement uses TRBV19 and TRBJ1-1; maybe TRBD1 (6 bases). Germline CDR1 and CDR2: LNHDA and SQIVND (reference sequence). This CDR3 comprises 13 residues. V lost 10 bases, J lost 0 bases, and 12 bases lay in between. The CDR3 is CATTDSLNTEAFF. For the CDR3, the DNA is TGTGCCACCACGGACAGTTTGAACACTGAAGCTTTCTTT.

This clone was detected once. The chain carries TRBV9 and TRBJ2-3; TRBD2 matches at 10 bases. CDR1 SGDLS and CDR2 YYNGEE come from the germline V gene. V was clipped by 0 bases and J by 2 bases; unmatched bases: 9. CDR3 length: 18 amino acids. CDR3 nucleotides: TGTGCCAGCAGCGTAGAAGTTAGCGGGGGGCTAAACACAGATACGCAGTATTTT. Translated: CASSVEVSGGLNTDTQYF.

This clone was detected only a few times. The rearrangement joins TRBV5-1 to TRBJ2-2, with a weak D call TRBD2 (5 bases). Per the germline V gene, CDR1 is SGHRS and CDR2 is YFSETQ. V lost 3 bases, J lost 3 bases, and 9 bases lay in between. CDR3 length: 14 amino acids. The CDR3 coding sequence is TGCGCCAGCAGCTCCCTGAGGGACACCGGGGAGCTGTTTTTT. Translating gives CASSSLRDTGELFF.

The CDR3 sequence: CASSEDSLYLGYTF. In nucleotides, the CDR3 is TGCGCCAGCAGTGAAGACAGCCTCTATTTGGGCTACACCTTC. The rearrangement joins TRBV5-1 to TRBJ1-2; a weak D match, TRBD1 (5 bases). Germline loops: CDR1 SGHRS, CDR2 YFSETQ. V lost 5 bases to trimming and J lost 8 bases, with 19 bases between them. This CDR3 has 14 residues.

The genes are TRBV4-1 and TRBJ2-7, with TRBD1 matching over 7 bases. Germline CDR1 is MGHRA and CDR2 is YSYEKL. This CDR3 is built from 19 residues. J lost 0 bases, V lost 3 bases, and 17 bases had no gene match. This chain's CDR3 is CASSHPGLSRGPDSYEQYF. The CDR3 DNA reads TGCGCCAGCAGCCATCCCGGGTTATCGAGGGGGCCGGACTCCTACGAGCAGTACTTC.

V usage is TRBV9 and J usage is TRBJ2-1, with D perhaps matching TRBD2 (5 bases). Germline V gene sequence: CDR1 SGDLS, CDR2 YYNGEE. V lost 0 bases, J lost 4 bases, and 8 bases lay in between. The CDR3 is 14 residues long. CDR3 in DNA: TGTGCCAGCAGCGTAGCTTCGGGGTACAATGAGCAGTTCTTC. Its translation is CASSVASGYNEQFF.

The chain joins TRBV25-1 to TRBJ1-2, with a weak D call TRBD1 (6 bases). CDR1 is MGHDK and CDR2 is SYGVNS in the germline V gene. The ends were cut back, 3 bases at V and 3 bases at J, with 14 bases in the middle. This CDR3 contains 15 residues. CDR3 protein: CASSDGAGEYYGYTF. The CDR3 DNA is TGTGCCAGCAGTGATGGGGCAGGGGAATACTATGGCTACACCTTC.

This rearrangement joins TRBV12-3 or TRBV12-4 to TRBJ1-2; perhaps TRBD1 as D (5 bases). CDR3 length: 13 amino acids. V lost 1 base to trimming and J lost 8 bases, with 11 bases between them. CDR3 region: CASSLGGVWGYTF. The CDR3 DNA follows: TGTGCCAGCAGTTTAGGGGGGGTGTGGGGCTACACCTTC.

This clone was detected a few times. The gene calls are TRBV28 and TRBJ1-1; 7 positions agree with TRBD1. V lost 6 bases and J lost 4; bases outside the gene matches: 11. The germline CDR1 and CDR2 sequences are MDHEN and SYDVKM. The CDR3 has 15 amino acids. CDR3 coding DNA: TGTGCCAGCAGCTTGCCAGGGGGTACTGGCACTGAAGCTTTCTTT. Protein product: CASSLPGGTGTEAFF.

The rearrangement joins TRBV7-9 to TRBJ2-1, with TRBD2 as a possible D gene (6 bases). V was pared by 1 base and J by 8 bases, with 15 bases between. Germline CDR1 and CDR2: SEHNR and FQNEAQ (reference sequence). The CDR3 runs to 15 residues. CDR3 bases: TGTGCCAGCAGCTTAGGGGGTAGCGGCATGGATGAGCAGTTCTTC. Encoded protein: CASSLGGSGMDEQFF.

The chain employs TRBV3-1 (or the pseudogene TRBV3-2) and TRBJ2-2, with a tentative D call TRBD2 (6 bases). Deletions cut 2 bases from V and 2 bases from J, with 12 bases between. This CDR3 is built from 16 residues. The germline gives CDR1 LGHDT, CDR2 YNNKEL (reference sequence). CDR3: CASSQLSGLNTGELFF. The CDR3 DNA follows: TGTGCCAGCAGCCAATTGTCAGGACTAAACACCGGGGAGCTGTTTTTT.

V usage is TRBV7-8 and J usage is TRBJ1-5; D might be TRBD1 (6 bases). Trimming took off 5 bases at V and 3 bases at J, with 14 bases between the two ends. The CDR3 consists of 15 residues. In germline, CDR1 is SGHVS, CDR2 FQNEAQ. Here the CDR3 reads CASSHDQGYNQPQHF. CDR3 sequence (DNA): TGTGCCAGCAGCCACGACCAGGGGTACAATCAGCCCCAGCATTTT.

This clone has a single count. This chain joins TRBV19 and TRBJ1-6; 9 nucleotides match TRBD1. This CDR3 is 14 amino acids long. CDR1 is LNHDA, CDR2 SQIVND, per germline (reference sequence). J gave up 7 bases and V 5 bases, and 3 bases lay outside the gene matches. This CDR3 reads CASSATGGNSPLHF. As DNA, the CDR3 is TGTGCCAGTAGTGCGACAGGGGGAAATTCACCCCTCCACTTT.